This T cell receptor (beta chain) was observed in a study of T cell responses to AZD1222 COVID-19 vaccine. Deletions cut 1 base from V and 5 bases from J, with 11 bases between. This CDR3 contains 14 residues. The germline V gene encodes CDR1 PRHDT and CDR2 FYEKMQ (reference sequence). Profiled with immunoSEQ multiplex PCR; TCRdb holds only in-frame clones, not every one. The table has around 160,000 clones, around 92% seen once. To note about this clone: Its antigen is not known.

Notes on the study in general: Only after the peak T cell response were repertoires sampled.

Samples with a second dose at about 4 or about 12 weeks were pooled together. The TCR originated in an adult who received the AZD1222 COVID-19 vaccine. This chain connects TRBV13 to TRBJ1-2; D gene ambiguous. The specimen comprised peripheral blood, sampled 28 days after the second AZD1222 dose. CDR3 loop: CASSLAPESYGYTF. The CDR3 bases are TGTGCCAGCAGCTTAGCCCCAGAAAGTTATGGCTACACCTTC.